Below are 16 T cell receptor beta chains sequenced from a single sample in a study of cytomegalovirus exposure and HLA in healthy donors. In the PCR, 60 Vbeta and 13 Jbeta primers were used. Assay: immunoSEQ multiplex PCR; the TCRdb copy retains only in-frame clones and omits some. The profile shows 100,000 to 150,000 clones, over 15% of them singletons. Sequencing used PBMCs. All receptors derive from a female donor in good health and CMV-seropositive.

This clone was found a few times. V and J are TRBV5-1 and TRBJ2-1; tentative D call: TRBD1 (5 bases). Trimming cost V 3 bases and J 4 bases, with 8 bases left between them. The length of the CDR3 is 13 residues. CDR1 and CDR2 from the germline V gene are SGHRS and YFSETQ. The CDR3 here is CASSSDTYNEQFF. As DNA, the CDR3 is TGCGCCAGCAGCTCGGACACTTACAATGAGCAGTTCTTC.

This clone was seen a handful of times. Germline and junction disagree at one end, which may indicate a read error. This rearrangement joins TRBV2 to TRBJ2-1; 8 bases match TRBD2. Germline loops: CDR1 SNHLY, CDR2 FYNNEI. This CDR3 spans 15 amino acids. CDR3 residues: CASSGREVTYNEQFF. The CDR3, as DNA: TGTGCTAGCAGTGGGCGGGAGGTGACCTACAATGAGCAGTTCTTC.

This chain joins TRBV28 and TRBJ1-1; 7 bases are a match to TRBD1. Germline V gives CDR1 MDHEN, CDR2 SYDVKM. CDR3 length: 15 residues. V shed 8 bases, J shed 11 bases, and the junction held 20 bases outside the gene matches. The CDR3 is CASRKDRDSGWRAFF. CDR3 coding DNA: TGTGCCAGCCGTAAAGACCGGGACAGTGGATGGAGGGCTTTCTTT.

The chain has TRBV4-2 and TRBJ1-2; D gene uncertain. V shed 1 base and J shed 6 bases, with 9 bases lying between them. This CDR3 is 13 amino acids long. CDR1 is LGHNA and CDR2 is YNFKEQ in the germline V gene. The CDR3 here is CASSQAHTDGYTF. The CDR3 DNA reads TGTGCCAGCAGCCAAGCCCATACGGATGGCTACACCTTC.

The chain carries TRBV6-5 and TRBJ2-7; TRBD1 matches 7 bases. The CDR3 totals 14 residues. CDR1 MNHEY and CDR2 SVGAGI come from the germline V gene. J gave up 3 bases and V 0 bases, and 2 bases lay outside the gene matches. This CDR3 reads CASSYSDRVYEQYF. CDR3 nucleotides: TGTGCCAGCAGTTACTCAGACAGGGTCTACGAGCAGTACTTC.

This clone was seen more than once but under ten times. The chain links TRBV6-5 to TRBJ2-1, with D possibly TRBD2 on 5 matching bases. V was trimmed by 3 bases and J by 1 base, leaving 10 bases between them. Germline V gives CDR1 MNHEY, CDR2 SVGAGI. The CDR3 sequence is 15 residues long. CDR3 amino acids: CASSYIQRSYNEQFF. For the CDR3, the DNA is TGTGCCAGCAGTTATATCCAGCGGTCCTACAATGAGCAGTTCTTC.

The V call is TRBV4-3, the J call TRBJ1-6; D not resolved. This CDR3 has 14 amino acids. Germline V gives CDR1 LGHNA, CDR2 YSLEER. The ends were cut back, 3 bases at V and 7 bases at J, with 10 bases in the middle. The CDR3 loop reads CASSHETLNSPLHF. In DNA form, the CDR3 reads TGCGCCAGCAGCCACGAAACTTTAAATTCACCCCTCCACTTT.

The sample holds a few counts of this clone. In DNA form, the CDR3 reads TGTGCCAGCAGCGGGACAGGGATCCCTGGGGCCAACGTCCTGACTTTC. Translation gives CASSGTGIPGANVLTF. This chain connects TRBV9 to TRBJ2-6, with 8 bases matching TRBD1. CDR1 and CDR2 (germline): SGDLS, YYNGEE. The V segment lost 3 bases and the J segment 2 bases; nucleotides outside the gene matches: 4. This CDR3 is built from 16 residues.

CDR3 loop: CASSPAGDTQYF. The CDR3 nucleotides are TGTGCCAGCAGCCCCGCAGGAGATACGCAGTATTTT. The chain couples TRBV4-2 to TRBJ2-3, with D hard to call. CDR3 length: 12 amino acids. CDR1 and CDR2 from the germline V gene are LGHNA and YNFKEQ. Between the trimmed V and J ends, which lost 4 bases and 5 bases, there was a span of 7 bases.

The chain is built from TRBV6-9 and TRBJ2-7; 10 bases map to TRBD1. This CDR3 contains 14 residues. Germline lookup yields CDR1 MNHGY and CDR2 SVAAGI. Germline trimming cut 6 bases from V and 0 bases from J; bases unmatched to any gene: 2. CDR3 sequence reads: CASSRQGASYEQYF. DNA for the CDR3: TGTGCCAGCAGCAGACAGGGGGCCTCCTACGAGCAGTACTTC.

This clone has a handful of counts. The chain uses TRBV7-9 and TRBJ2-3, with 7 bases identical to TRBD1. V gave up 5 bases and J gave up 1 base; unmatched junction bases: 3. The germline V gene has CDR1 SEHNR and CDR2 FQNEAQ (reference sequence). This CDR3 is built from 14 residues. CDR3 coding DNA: TGTGCCAGCAGCCTCGACAGGGGCACAGATACGCAGTATTTT. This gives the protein CASSLDRGTDTQYF.

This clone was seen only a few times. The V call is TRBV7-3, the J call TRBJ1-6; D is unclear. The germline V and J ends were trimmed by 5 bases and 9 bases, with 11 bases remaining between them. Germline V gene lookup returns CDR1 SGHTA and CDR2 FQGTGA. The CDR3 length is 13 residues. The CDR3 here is CASSLAGSSPLHF. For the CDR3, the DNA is TGTGCCAGCAGCCTCGCGGGGAGTTCACCCCTCCACTTT. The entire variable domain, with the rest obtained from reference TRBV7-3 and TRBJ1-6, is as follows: GAGVSQTPSNKVTEKGKYVELRCDPISGHTALYWYRQSLGQGPEFLIYFQGTGAADDSGLPNDRFFAVRPEGSVSTLKIQRTERGDSAVYLCASSLAGSSPLHFGNGTRLTVT.

This chain's CDR3 is CASSEVTGGWGQPQHF. DNA for the CDR3: TGTGCCAGCAGTGAAGTTACAGGGGGCTGGGGGCAGCCCCAGCATTTT. The J gene is TRBJ1-5, the V gene TRBV6-1; TRBD1 aligns across 9 bases. Trimming took 1 base from V and 7 from J; bases not matched to a gene: 8. This CDR3 contains 16 residues. Looked up from germline, CDR1 is MNHNS and CDR2 is SASEGT.

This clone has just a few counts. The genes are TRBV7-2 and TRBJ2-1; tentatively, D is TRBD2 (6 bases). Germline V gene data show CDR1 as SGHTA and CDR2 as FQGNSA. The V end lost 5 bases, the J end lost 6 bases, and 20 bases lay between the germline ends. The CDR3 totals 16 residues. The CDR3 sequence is CASSTSPPSELNEQFF. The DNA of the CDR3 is TGTGCCAGCAGCACTAGCCCACCTAGCGAACTCAATGAGCAGTTCTTC.

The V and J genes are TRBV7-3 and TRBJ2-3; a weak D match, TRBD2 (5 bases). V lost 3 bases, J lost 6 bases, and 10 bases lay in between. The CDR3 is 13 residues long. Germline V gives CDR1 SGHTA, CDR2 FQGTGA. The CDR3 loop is CASSLAAADTQYF. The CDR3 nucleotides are TGTGCCAGCAGCTTGGCAGCGGCGGATACGCAGTATTTT.

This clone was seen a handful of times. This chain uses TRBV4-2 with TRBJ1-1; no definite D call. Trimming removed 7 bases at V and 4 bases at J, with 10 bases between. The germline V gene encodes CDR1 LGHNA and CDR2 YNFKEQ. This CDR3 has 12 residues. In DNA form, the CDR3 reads TGTGCCAGCATGGTAGAGGGCACTGAAGCTTTCTTT. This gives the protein CASMVEGTEAFF.